A selection of T cell receptor beta chains follows, all from one sample in a study of shared clonotypes between healthy human individuals. Method: immunoSEQ multiplex PCR; TCRdb's copy keeps in-frame clones and lacks some. The data contain about 2.3 million clones, roughly 90% of them singletons. Source material: naive CD4+ T cells from PBMCs. The receptors here all came from a man aged 18 to 30 in good health. Some clones in this sample may be carry-over from other donors' samples. Each CDR3 is given with its conserved first and last residue. D genes are given only for firm matches. Only part of the rows carry a size: once, few, many, or a class if the clone is expanded.

j_call clone_size d_call v_call cdr3_nt cdr3_aa
TRBJ2-7 . . TRBV19 TGTGCCAGTAGTATCCCGGGCAGCTCCTACGAGCAGTACTTC CASSIPGSSYEQYF
TRBJ2-3 . TRBD2 TRBV30 TGTGCCTGGAGTGTGACTAGCGGGTTTTTTGATACGCAGTATTTT CAWSVTSGFFDTQYF
TRBJ1-1 . . TRBV27 TGTGCCAGCAGTTTCACAACGGCAGAGGGGCACACTGAAGCTTTCTTT CASSFTTAEGHTEAFF
TRBJ2-7 . . TRBV5-3 TGTGCCAGAGCAACCCGGGACTTCACCTACGAGCAGTACTTC CARATRDFTYEQYF
TRBJ2-5 . . TRBV20-1 TGCAGTGCGGCTTCGGAGACCCAGTACTTC CSAASETQYF
TRBJ2-1 . . TRBV5-1 TGCGCCAGCAGCTTGGATAGGTTCGATGAGCAGTTCTTC CASSLDRFDEQFF
TRBJ2-3 . . TRBV28 TGTGCCAGCAGGGAAGTCACCAGGGTCGCCACAGATACGCAGTATTTT CASREVTRVATDTQYF
TRBJ2-3 once TRBD2 TRBV28 TGTGCCAGCAGTGGTGCGGGACTAGCGGGAGCCGATACGCAGTATTTT CASSGAGLAGADTQYF
TRBJ2-7 . TRBD1 TRBV11-3 TGTGCCAGCAGCTTAGGGACAGGGCCCTACGAGCAGTACTTC CASSLGTGPYEQYF
TRBJ2-5 . TRBD2 TRBV6-8 TGTGCCAGCAGTTACCCACGGACTGTAGCGGGACTGGAGACCCAGTACTTC CASSYPRTVAGLETQYF
TRBJ2-7 . . TRBV5-4 TGTGCCAGCAGCGACAAGACTAGATCGTTCTACGAGCAGTACTTC CASSDKTRSFYEQYF
TRBJ1-4 . TRBD1 TRBV28 TGTGCCAGCAGCTCGCGACAGGGGCTAGTTGAAAAACTGTTTTTT CASSSRQGLVEKLFF
TRBJ2-3 . TRBD2 TRBV7-2 TGTGCCAGCAGCCGGGGGGTGATCACCACAGATACGCAGTATTTT CASSRGVITTDTQYF
TRBJ2-1 once TRBD2 TRBV4-2 TGTGCCAGCAGCCAAATAGCGGGAAGAGCCAATGAGCAGTTCTTC CASSQIAGRANEQFF
TRBJ1-2 . . TRBV28 TGTGCCAGCACTGACGGAGCTGGCTACACCTTC CASTDGAGYTF
TRBJ2-3 . . TRBV9 TGTGCCAGCAGCCCCAGATCATGGACAGATACGCAGTATTTT CASSPRSWTDTQYF
TRBJ2-5 . . TRBV2 TGTGCCAGCACTCCCGTCACACAAGAGACCCAGTACTTC CASTPVTQETQYF
TRBJ1-5 . TRBD1 TRBV28 TGTGCCAGCAGTTGGGACAGGGGCGCGGCTCAGCCCCAGCATTTT CASSWDRGAAQPQHF
TRBJ1-6 . . TRBV2 TGTGCCAGCAGTGGACAGGCCTATTCACCCCTCCACTTT CASSGQAYSPLHF
TRBJ2-4 . TRBD1 TRBV7-9 TGTGCCAGCAGCCGGCGAGAGGGGGCAATAGCCAAAAACATTCAGTACTTC CASSRREGAIAKNIQYF
TRBJ2-7 . . TRBV28 TGTGCCAGCAGTTTATGGGGGCCGAGCTCCTACGAGCAGTACTTC CASSLWGPSSYEQYF
TRBJ2-3 . TRBD2 TRBV28 TGTGCCAGCAGCACACTAGCGGGAACGAGCACAGATACGCAGTATTTT CASSTLAGTSTDTQYF
TRBJ2-3 once . TRBV28 TGTGCCAGCACCACCCCCGGAGCCCCTAGCACAGATACGCAGTATTTT CASTTPGAPSTDTQYF
TRBJ2-3 . . TRBV19 TGTGCCAGTAAAGGACTGTACACAGATACGCAGTATTTT CASKGLYTDTQYF
TRBJ1-6 . . TRBV7-8 TGTGCCAGCAGCTTAGGGGCCAGGGGAGGATCACCCCTCCACTTT CASSLGARGGSPLHF
TRBJ1-5 . . TRBV21-1 TGTGCCAGCAGCGCTCCTACGCGACGGGTGGAGCCCCAGCATTTT CASSAPTRRVEPQHF
TRBJ2-2 . TRBD2 TRBV7-9 TGTGCCAGCAGCCCGGGACTAGCGGGCACCGGGGAGCTGTTTTTT CASSPGLAGTGELFF
TRBJ1-1 . . TRBV2 TGTGCCAGCAGTGTTGTGGGCTGGGGGTCTTTAAGGGGGAACACTGAAGCTTTCTTT CASSVVGWGSLRGNTEAFF
TRBJ2-5 once TRBD2 TRBV5-4 TGTGCCAGCAGCTCCGGGACTAGCGGGAGCCAAGAGACCCAGTACTTC CASSSGTSGSQETQYF
TRBJ2-1 . TRBD2 TRBV5-4 TGTGCCAGCAGCTCGGCGGGAGGGTTCAATGAGCAGTTCTTC CASSSAGGFNEQFF
TRBJ2-1 . TRBD1 TRBV7-9 TGTGCCAGCAGCTTAGCCCGGACAGGGGGGCCCAATGAGCAGTTCTTC CASSLARTGGPNEQFF
TRBJ2-7 . TRBD2 TRBV4-1 TGCGCCAGCAGCCAAGATCTTACTAGCGGGAGGGCCAGTCTGGGCGAGCAGTACTTC CASSQDLTSGRASLGEQYF